This T cell receptor beta chain was identified in a study of cytomegalovirus exposure and HLA in healthy donors. Clones were read by immunoSEQ multiplex PCR, and TCRdb kept only the in-frame ones, dropping some. Here the sample spans 300,000 or so clones, roughly 88% being singletons. Study outcomes and limitations: Subsequent analysis revealed that first-cohort TCR clusters tended to co-occur in the roughly 120 validation repertoires. Cytomegalovirus association was assigned to about 150 TCR beta chains.

Deletions cut 5 bases from V and 11 bases from J, with 15 bases between. Germline V lookup: CDR1 LNHDA, CDR2 SQIVND (reference sequence). The CDR3 has 12 residues. Of note for this clone: The antigen is undetermined.

This sequence joins TRBV19 and TRBJ1-1, with no clear D. The receptor's source is a man aged 25 to 40 in good health and CMV-seronegative. The sample consisted of PBMCs. Here the CDR3 reads CASSFHHLGAFF. CDR3 in DNA: TGTGCCAGTAGTTTTCACCACCTCGGGGCTTTCTTT.